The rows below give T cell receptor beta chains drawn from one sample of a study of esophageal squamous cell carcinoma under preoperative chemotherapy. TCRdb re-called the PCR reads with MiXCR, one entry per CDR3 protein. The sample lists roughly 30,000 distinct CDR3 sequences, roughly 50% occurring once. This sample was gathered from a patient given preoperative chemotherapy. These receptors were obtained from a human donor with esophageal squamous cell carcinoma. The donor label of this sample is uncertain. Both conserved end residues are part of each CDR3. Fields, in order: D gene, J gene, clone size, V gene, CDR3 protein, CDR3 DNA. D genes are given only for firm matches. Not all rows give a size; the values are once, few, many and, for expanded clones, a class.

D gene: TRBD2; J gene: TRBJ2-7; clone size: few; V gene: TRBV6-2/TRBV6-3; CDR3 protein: CASSHIAGAYEQYF; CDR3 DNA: TGTGCCAGCAGTCATATAGCGGGAGCCTACGAGCAGTACTTC
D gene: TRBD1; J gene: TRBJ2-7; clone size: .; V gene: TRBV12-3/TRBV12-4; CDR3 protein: CASSLRTGLNEQYF; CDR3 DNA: TGTGCCAGCAGTCTGAGGACAGGGCTCAATGAGCAGTACTTC
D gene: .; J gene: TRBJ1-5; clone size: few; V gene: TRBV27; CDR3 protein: CASSFSGGGQPQHF; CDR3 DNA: TGTGCCAGCAGTTTTTCGGGGGGAGGACAGCCCCAGCATTTT
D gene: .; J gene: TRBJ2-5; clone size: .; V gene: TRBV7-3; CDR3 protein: CASSLVPRAETQYF; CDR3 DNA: TGTGCCAGCAGCTTAGTCCCTCGGGCAGAGACCCAGTACTTC
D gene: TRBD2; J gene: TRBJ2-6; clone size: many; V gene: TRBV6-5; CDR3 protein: CASSYSGLAGAGANVLTF; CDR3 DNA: TGTGCCAGCAGTTACTCGGGACTAGCGGGAGCTGGGGCCAACGTCCTGACTTTC
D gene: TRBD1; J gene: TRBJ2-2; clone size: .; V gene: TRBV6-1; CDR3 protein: CASRPGTGNTDKQFF; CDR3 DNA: TGTGCCAGCAGACCCGGGACAGGCAACACAGATAAGCAGTTTTTT
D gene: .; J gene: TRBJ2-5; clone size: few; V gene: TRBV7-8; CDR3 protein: CAAGLGGRDQDTQYF; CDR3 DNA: TGTGCCGCCGGGCTCGGGGGCCGGGACCAAGATACCCAGTACTTC
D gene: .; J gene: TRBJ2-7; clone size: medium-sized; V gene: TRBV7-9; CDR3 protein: CASSLPTDEQYF; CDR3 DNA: TGTGCCAGCAGCTTACCGACGGACGAGCAGTACTTC
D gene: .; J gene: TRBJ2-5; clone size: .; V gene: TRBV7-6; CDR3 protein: CASGGMAGRDQDTQYF; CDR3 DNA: TGTGCCAGCGGCGGGATGGCGGGCCGTGACCAAGATACCCAGTACTTC
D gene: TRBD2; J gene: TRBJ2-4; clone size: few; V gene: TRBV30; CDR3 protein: CAWTKLAGSLGEQYF; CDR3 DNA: TGTGCCTGGACCAAGCTAGCGGGGTCCTTGGGGGAGCAGTACTTC
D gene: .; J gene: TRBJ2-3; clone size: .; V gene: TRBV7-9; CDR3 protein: CASSRGQATCTDTQYF; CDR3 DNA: TGTGCCAGCAGCCGGGGCCAGGCTACATGCACAGATACGCAGTATTTT
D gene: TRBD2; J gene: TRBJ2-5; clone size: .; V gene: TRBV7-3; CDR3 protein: CASSLVPGGRVKKTQYF; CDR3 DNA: TGTGCCAGCAGCTTGGTACCGGGGGGACGGGTCAAAAAGACCCAGTACTTC
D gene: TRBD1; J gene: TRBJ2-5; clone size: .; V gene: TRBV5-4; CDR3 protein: CANKTIRGSNQETQYF; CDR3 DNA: TGTGCCAACAAGACAATCAGGGGGAGTAACCAAGAGACCCAGTACTTC
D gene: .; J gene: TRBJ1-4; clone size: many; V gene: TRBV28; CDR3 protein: CASSPLPATNEKLFF; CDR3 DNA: TGTGCCAGCAGTCCACTGCCTGCAACTAATGAAAAACTGTTTTTT
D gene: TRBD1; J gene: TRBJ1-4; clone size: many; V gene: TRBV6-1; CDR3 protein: CASKQGWELFF; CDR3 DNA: TGTGCCAGCAAACAGGGGTGGGAACTGTTTTTT
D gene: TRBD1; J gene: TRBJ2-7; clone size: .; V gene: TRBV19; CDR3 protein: CASSWDSQQTYEQYF; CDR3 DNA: TGTGCCAGTAGTTGGGACAGCCAACAAACCTACGAGCAGTACTTC
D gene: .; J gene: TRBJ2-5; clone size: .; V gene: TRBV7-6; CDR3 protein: CASGLGMAGQNTQYF; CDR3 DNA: TGTGCCAGCGGGTTGGGGATGGCCGGCCAAAACACTCAGTACTTC
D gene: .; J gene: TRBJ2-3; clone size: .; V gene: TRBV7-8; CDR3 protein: CASSPSGRADAQYF; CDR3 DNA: TGTGCCAGCAGCCCCAGCGGGCGGGCAGATGCGCAGTATTTT
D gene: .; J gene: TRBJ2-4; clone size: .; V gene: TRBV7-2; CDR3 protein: CGSSTGMCAKNTQYF; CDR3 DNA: TGTGGCAGCAGCACGGGGATGTGCGCCAAAAACACTCAGTATTTC
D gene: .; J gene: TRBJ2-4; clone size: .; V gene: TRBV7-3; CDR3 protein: CASSATGLSIKNTQYF; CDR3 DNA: TGTGCCAGCAGCGCCACGGGGCTCTCAATTAAAAACACTCAGTACTTC
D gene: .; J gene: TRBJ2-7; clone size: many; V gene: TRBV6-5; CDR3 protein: CASSYRGIGRSYEQYF; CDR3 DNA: TGTGCCAGCAGTTACAGAGGTATAGGGCGCTCCTACGAGCAGTACTTC
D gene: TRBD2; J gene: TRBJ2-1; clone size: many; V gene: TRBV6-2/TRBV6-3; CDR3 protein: CASSYLWRGSINNEQFF; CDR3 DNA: TGTGCCAGCAGTTACCTATGGCGCGGGAGCATCAACAATGAGCAGTTCTTC
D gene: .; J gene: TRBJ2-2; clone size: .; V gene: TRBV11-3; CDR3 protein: CARSSKAVSTEELFF; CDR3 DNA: TGTGCCCGCAGCTCGAAGGCTGTGAGCACAGAGGAGCTGTTTTTT
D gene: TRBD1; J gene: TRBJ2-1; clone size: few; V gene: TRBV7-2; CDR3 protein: CASNRDRAYNEQFF; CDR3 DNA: TGTGCCAGCAACCGGGACAGGGCATACAATGAGCAGTTCTTC
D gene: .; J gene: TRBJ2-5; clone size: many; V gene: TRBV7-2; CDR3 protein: CASGYRGVKSSEQYF; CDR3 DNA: TGTGCCTCCGGGTATCGGGGCGTCAAGTCTAGTGAGCAGTACTTC
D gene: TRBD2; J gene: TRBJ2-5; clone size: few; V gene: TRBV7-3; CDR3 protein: CASSLGPGGRVQEIQYF; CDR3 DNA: TGTGCCAGCAGCTTGGGGCCGGGGGGACGGGTCCAAGAGATCCAGTACTTC
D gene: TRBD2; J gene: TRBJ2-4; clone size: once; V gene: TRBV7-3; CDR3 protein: CASSLVPGGGIKKIQYF; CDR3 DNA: TGTGCCAGCAGCTTGGTACCGGGGGGAGGTATCAAAAAGATCCAGTACTTC
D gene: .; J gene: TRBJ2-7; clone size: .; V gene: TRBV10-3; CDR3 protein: CAISEGLSNHEQYF; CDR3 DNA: TGTGCCATCAGTGAGGGACTATCTAACCACGAGCAGTACTTC
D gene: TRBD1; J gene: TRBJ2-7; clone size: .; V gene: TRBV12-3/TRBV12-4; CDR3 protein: CASSFPPGQTFNEQYF; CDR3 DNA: TGTGCCAGCAGTTTTCCACCGGGACAGACCTTCAACGAGCAGTACTTC
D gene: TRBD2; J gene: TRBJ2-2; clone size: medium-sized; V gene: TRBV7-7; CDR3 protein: CASSPRGASGRTGELFF; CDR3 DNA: TGTGCTAGCAGCCCTAGGGGGGCTAGCGGGAGGACCGGGGAGCTGTTTTTT
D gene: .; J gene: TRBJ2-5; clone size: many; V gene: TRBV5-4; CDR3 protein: CASSAPDSNQYF; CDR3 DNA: TGTGCCAGCAGCGCGCCCGACAGCAACCAGTACTTC
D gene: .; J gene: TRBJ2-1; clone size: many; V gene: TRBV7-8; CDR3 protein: CASSLGQNNEQFF; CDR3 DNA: TGTGCCAGCAGCTTAGGACAGAATAATGAGCAGTTCTTC
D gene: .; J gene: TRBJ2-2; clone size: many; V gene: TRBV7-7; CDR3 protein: CASSRRTGRTGELFF; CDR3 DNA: TGTGCTAGCAGCCGCAGGACGGGCAGAACCGGGGAGCTGTTTTTT
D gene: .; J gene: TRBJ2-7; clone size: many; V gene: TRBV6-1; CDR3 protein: CASSRVNEQYF; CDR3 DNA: TGTGCCAGCTCGAGGGTAAATGAGCAGTACTTC
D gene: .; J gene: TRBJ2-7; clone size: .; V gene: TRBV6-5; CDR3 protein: CASSWASGPAEQYF; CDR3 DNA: TGTGCCAGCAGTTGGGCCAGCGGGCCTGCCGAGCAGTACTTC
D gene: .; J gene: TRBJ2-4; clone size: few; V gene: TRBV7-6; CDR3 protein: CASSLDPPIPGRAKDTQYF; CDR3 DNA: TGTGCCAGCAGCTTGGATCCGCCCATCCCCGGGCGTGCCAAAGACACCCAGTACTTC
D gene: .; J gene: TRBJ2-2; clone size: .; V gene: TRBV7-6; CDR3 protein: CARGLESVSTGAQFF; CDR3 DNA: TGTGCCAGGGGCTTAGAGTCTGTGAGCACCGGGGCGCAGTTTTTT
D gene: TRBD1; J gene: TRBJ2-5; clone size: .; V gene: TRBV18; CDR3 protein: CASSPGQEQETQYF; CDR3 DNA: TGTGCCAGCTCGCCTGGACAGGAACAAGAGACCCAGTACTTC
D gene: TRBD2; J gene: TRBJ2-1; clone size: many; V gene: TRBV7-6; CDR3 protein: CASSSSGGSYNEQFF; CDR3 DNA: TGTGCCAGCAGCTCGAGCGGGGGGAGTTACAATGAGCAGTTCTTC
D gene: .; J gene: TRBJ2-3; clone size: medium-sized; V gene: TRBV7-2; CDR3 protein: CASSPVRTGRGTDTQYF; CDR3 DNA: TGTGCCAGCAGCCCAGTCCGGACGGGGAGAGGCACAGATACGCAGTATTTT
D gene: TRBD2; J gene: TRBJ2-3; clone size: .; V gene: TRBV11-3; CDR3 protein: CASSFTGGAGGRTDTQYF; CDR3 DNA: TGTGCCAGCAGCTTCACGGGTGGGGCGGGAGGCCGAACAGATACGCAGTATTTT
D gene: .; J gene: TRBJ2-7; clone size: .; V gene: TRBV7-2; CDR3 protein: CASGSGLRAKNTQYF; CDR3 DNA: TGTGCCAGCGGCTCGGGGCTGAGAGCCAAGAACACGCAGTACTTC
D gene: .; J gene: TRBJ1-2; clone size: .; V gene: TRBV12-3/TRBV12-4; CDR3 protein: CASSLSTGGYTF; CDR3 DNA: TGTGCCAGCAGTTTATCGACAGGAGGCTACACCTTC
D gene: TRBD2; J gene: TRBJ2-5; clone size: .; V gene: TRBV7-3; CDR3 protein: CASRGWEGQGTQYF; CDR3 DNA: TGTGCCAGCAGGGGCTGGGAGGGCCAAGGGACCCAGTACTTC
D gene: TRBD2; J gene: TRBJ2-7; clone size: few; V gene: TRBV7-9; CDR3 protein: CASSLVAGAYNEQYF; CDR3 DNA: TGTGCCAGCAGCTTAGTAGCGGGAGCCTACAATGAGCAGTACTTC
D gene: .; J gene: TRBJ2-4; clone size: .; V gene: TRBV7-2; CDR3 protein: CASSRPGTRDTQYF; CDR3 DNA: TGTGCCAGCAGCCGGCCCGGGACCCGAGACACCCAGTACTTC
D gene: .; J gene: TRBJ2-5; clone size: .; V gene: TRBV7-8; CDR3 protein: CASSASTAGANELYF; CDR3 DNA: TGTGCCAGCAGCGCGTCAACGGCTGGCGCCAACGAGCTGTACTTC
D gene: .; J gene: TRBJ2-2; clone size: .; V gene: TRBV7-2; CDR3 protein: CASSFRVTGTQFF; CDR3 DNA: TGTGCCAGCAGCTTCAGGGTAACCGGGACGCAGTTTTTT
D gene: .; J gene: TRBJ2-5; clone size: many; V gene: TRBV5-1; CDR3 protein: CASSPITGQGKETQYF; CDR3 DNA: TGCGCCAGCAGCCCAATCACCGGGCAGGGTAAAGAGACCCAGTACTTC
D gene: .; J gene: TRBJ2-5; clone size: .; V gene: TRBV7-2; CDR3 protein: CSSCYRGRGGGAKKTQYF; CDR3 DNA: TGCTCGAGCTGCTATAGGGGGCGCGGGGGCGGTGCCAAAAAGACCCAGTACTTC
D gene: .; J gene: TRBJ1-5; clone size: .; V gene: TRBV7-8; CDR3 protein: CASSLSNQPQHF; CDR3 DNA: TGTGCCAGTTCATTGAGCAATCAGCCCCAGCATTTT
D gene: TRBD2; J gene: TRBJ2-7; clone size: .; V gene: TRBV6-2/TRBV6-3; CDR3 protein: CASSYTTSGRAVGFSSSYEQYF; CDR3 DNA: TGTGCCAGCAGTTACACAACTAGCGGGAGGGCCGTCGGTTTCTCTAGCTCCTACGAGCAGTACTTC
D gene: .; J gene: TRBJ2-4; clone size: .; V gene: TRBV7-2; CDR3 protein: CASSPPGNGNIQYF; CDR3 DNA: TGTGCCAGCAGCCCACCCGGGAACGGGAACATCCAGTACTTC
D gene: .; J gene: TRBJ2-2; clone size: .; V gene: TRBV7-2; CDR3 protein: CASSPRAVSAETLFF; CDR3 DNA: TGTGCCAGCAGCCCTAGGGCGGTCAGCGCAGAGACGCTGTTTTTT